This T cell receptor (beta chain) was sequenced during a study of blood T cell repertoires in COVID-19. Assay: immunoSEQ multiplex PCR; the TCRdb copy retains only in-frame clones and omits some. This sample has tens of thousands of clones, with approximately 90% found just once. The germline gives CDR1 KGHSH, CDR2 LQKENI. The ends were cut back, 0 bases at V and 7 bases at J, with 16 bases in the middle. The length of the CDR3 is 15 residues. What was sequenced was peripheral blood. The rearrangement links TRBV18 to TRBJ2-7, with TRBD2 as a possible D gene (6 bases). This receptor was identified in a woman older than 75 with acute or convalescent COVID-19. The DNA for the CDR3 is TGTGCCAGCTCACCACCTTCCGGGGGTGGGGGGGAGCAGTACTTC. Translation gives CASSPPSGGGGEQYF.